This T cell receptor beta chain was recorded in a study of CD8+ T cells in alopecia areata. Turning to this clone: Its antigen is unidentified.

The CDR3 has 15 residues. The V gene's germline CDR1 is SGDLS and CDR2 YYNGEE. With 2 bases clipped from V and 2 bases from J, the junction kept 3 bases outside the gene matches. Following RNA extraction, reverse transcription yielded cDNA that acted as the sequencing template. Clones were sequenced by immunoSEQ multiplex PCR, and TCRdb holds only the in-frame ones, with some missing. The table shows 150,000 or so clones, with about 54% occurring only once. PBMCs were stained for CD3, CD4 and CD8, and CD4+ and CD8+ T cells were sorted. Study conclusions and caveats: Mouse data revealed clearer TCR sharing than patient data did, a gap possibly tied to HLA.

The sequenced sample was CD4+ T cells sorted from blood. V usage is TRBV9 and J usage is TRBJ2-7; 11 nucleotides align to TRBD2. The clonotype comes from a human donor in good health. CDR3 region: CASSVGTSGTYEQYF. Written as DNA, the CDR3 is TGTGCCAGCAGCGTGGGGACTAGCGGTACCTACGAGCAGTACTTC.